These 26 T cell receptor beta chains were all obtained from the same sample, sequenced in a study of shared T cell receptors in the human thymus. TCRdb's table, derived via immunoSEQ multiplex PCR, lists solely in-frame clones and lacks some. Of some 640,000 clones listed, around 87% are singletons. This same sample was also part of a study on human thymus T cells.

Sequencing input: thymocytes. These TCRs come from a boy in the first two years of life with a congenital heart defect.

This chain links TRBV28 with TRBJ2-7, with TRBD2 identical over 7 bases. The germline V gene encodes CDR1 MDHEN and CDR2 SYDVKM. The junction had 7 bases not matched to a gene; V was cut back by 3 bases and J by 2 bases. The CDR3 has 15 residues. This CDR3 reads CASSLSSGTTYEQYF. As DNA, the CDR3 is TGTGCCAGCAGTTTGTCGAGCGGGACCACCTACGAGCAGTACTTC.

The chain has TRBV2 and TRBJ2-5; TRBD1 might be the D (6 bases). The CDR3 totals 13 residues. V lost 9 bases to trimming and J lost 3 bases, with 14 bases between them. The germline gives CDR1 SNHLY, CDR2 FYNNEI. This CDR3 is CASGGQSKETQYF. In DNA form, the CDR3 reads TGTGCCAGTGGCGGACAGTCAAAAGAGACCCAGTACTTC.

This chain uses TRBV28 with TRBJ1-5, with 7 bases matching TRBD1. CDR3 size: 20 residues. The ends lost 3 bases at V and 7 bases at J; junction bases unmatched: 24. Germline V CDR1 and CDR2: MDHEN, SYDVKM. The CDR3 bases are TGTGCCAGCAGTTTCTACCCTGGCACAGGGGCCTTGTGGGGGGAACAGCCCCAGCATTTT. Encoded protein: CASSFYPGTGALWGEQPQHF.

The chain carries TRBV5-8 and TRBJ1-5; 10 bases map to TRBD1. The CDR3 totals 17 residues. Losses at the gene ends were 0 bases for V and 0 bases for J; bases not matched to a gene: 3. CDR1 and CDR2 from the germline V gene are SGHTS and YDEGEE. CDR3 region: CASSLADRGFSNQPQHF. Here the CDR3 DNA reads TGTGCCAGCAGCTTGGCGGACAGGGGGTTTAGCAATCAGCCCCAGCATTTT.

The CDR3: CASSQDWTNEQFF. The CDR3 region has the DNA TGCGCCAGCAGCCAAGATTGGACAAACGAGCAGTTCTTC. The rearrangement links TRBV4-1 to TRBJ2-1; perhaps TRBD1 as D (5 bases). V was pared by 0 bases and J by 10 bases, with 10 bases between. CDR3 length: 13 residues. Germline V gene sequence: CDR1 MGHRA, CDR2 YSYEKL.

V and J are TRBV6-1 and TRBJ1-5; no firm D call. This CDR3 is 13 amino acids long. Trimming removed 3 bases from V and 2 bases from J, with 5 bases in between. Germline CDR1 and CDR2: MNHNS and SASEGT. The CDR3 is CASSDHGNQPQHF. The CDR3 DNA follows: TGTGCCAGCAGTGACCATGGCAATCAGCCCCAGCATTTT.

The rearrangement uses TRBV2 and TRBJ2-7, with TRBD2 as a possible D gene (6 bases). The CDR3 is made up of 16 amino acids. Trimming cost V 2 bases and J 3 bases, with 17 bases left between them. The V gene's germline CDR1 is SNHLY and CDR2 FYNNEI. The CDR3 region is CASSEPPGRSNYEQYF. As DNA, the CDR3 is TGTGCCAGCAGTGAACCACCAGGGAGGTCCAACTACGAGCAGTACTTC.

This clone was seen just once. The chain has TRBV5-1 and TRBJ1-2; D is undetermined. Trimming removed 7 bases at V and 2 bases at J, with 12 bases between. CDR1 and CDR2 from the germline V gene are SGHRS and YFSETQ. CDR3 length equals 13 residues. The CDR3 region has the DNA TGCGCCAGCTCCGCGGGATTCAACTATGGCTACACCTTC. It yields the protein CASSAGFNYGYTF.

This clone has just a few counts. The V call is TRBV12-5, the J call TRBJ1-5, with no clear D. V was cut by 4 bases and J by 5 bases, with 9 bases left in between. Germline CDR1 and CDR2: LGHNT and FRNRAP. The CDR3 runs 13 residues. DNA of the CDR3: TGTGCTAGTGGTTCAAGGGAGGATCAGCCCCAGCATTTT. Amino acids: CASGSREDQPQHF.

The V and J genes are TRBV10-2 and TRBJ1-1; 7 bases fit TRBD1. This CDR3 contains 13 residues. CDR1 and CDR2 from the germline V gene are WSHSY and SAAADI. J lost 0 bases, V lost 10 bases, and 5 bases had no gene match. CDR3 nucleotide sequence: TGCGCCACCCTGGACAGGATGAACACTGAAGCTTTCTTT. It specifies CATLDRMNTEAFF.

The chain joins TRBV28 to TRBJ1-1, with D maybe TRBD1 (6 bases). The CDR3 is 14 residues long. Looked up from germline, CDR1 is MDHEN and CDR2 is SYDVKM. V was pared by 5 bases and J by 3 bases, with 13 bases between. CDR3 bases: TGTGCCAGCAGTGGTTACAGGGTCCACACTGAAGCTTTCTTT. Protein: CASSGYRVHTEAFF.

J is TRBJ2-5 and V is TRBV28; 9 nucleotides line up with TRBD1. From germline, CDR1 is MDHEN and CDR2 SYDVKM. The length of the CDR3 is 16 residues. J was trimmed by 1 base and V by 6 bases; bases with no gene match: 9. The CDR3 sequence is CASSYVTGGSQETQYF. The CDR3 bases are TGTGCCAGCAGCTACGTGACAGGGGGGTCCCAAGAGACCCAGTACTTC.

V usage is TRBV4-1 and J usage is TRBJ2-1, with TRBD2 matching 10 bases. Germline lookup yields CDR1 MGHRA and CDR2 YSYEKL. V lost 0 bases, J lost 0 bases, and 17 bases stayed unmatched. The CDR3 contains 22 residues. CDR3 amino acids: CASSQDRGSEREGQSSYNEQFF. The CDR3 DNA reads TGCGCCAGCAGCCAAGATCGGGGGAGTGAGCGGGAGGGCCAGAGCTCCTACAATGAGCAGTTCTTC.

This rearrangement joins TRBV28 to TRBJ1-5, with 7 bases fitting TRBD1. Germline V gives CDR1 MDHEN, CDR2 SYDVKM. V was pared by 6 bases and J by 0 bases, with 8 bases of the junction left unmatched. This CDR3 region has 16 residues. CDR3 protein: CASRRQGSYSNQPQHF. The CDR3 DNA follows: TGTGCCAGCAGACGACAGGGTAGTTATAGCAATCAGCCCCAGCATTTT.

This chain links TRBV27 with TRBJ2-5, with 8 nucleotides matching TRBD2. V gave up 5 bases and J gave up 13 bases; unmatched junction bases: 0. Germline V gene data show CDR1 as MNHEY and CDR2 as SMNVEV (reference sequence). This CDR3 spans 9 amino acids. CDR3 DNA sequence: TGTGCCAGCAGTCGGGGGGGGTACTTC. Translation: CASSRGGYF.

On this clone: Other nucleotide sequences from this sample produce the same CDR3. The chain is built from TRBV5-5 and TRBJ2-2; 7 positions agree with TRBD1. The CDR3 runs to 15 residues. CDR1 SGHKS and CDR2 YYEKEE come from the germline V gene (reference sequence). V lost 4 bases, J lost 2 bases, and 5 bases stayed unmatched. CDR3 loop: CASSTGTANTGELFF. CDR3 DNA: TGTGCCAGCAGCACCGGGACAGCTAACACCGGGGAGCTGTTTTTT.

The V and J genes are TRBV6-1 and TRBJ2-7, with TRBD2 as a possible D gene (6 bases). V lost 8 bases and J 7 bases, leaving 18 bases between the germline ends. CDR3 length: 13 amino acids. CDR1 is MNHNS and CDR2 is SASEGT in the germline V gene. The CDR3 loop is CASPGLQAGEQYF. The CDR3 DNA reads TGTGCCAGCCCGGGACTGCAGGCGGGGGAGCAGTACTTC.

The chain has TRBV7-4 and TRBJ1-6; TRBD1 aligns across 7 bases. J gave up 7 bases and V 5 bases, and 2 bases lay outside the gene matches. The CDR3 is 13 amino acids. Germline CDR1 and CDR2: SGHVT and SQSDAQ. CDR3 residues: CASSGDRNSPLHF. CDR3 DNA: TGTGCCAGCAGCGGGGACAGAAATTCACCCCTCCACTTT.

A word on this clone: A read error may produce the germline difference seen at one junction end. The rearrangement uses TRBV7-8 and TRBJ1-5, with 11 bases aligning to TRBD1. The CDR3 is made up of 15 amino acids. The V gene's germline CDR1 is SGHVS and CDR2 FQNEAQ. The CDR3 is CASSSRTGGNQPQHF. CDR3 DNA sequence: TGTGCCAGCAGCTCCCGGACAGGGGGCAACCAGCCCCAGCATTTT.

V is TRBV5-1 and J is TRBJ2-2; TRBD2 might be the D (5 bases). Trimming removed 1 base from V and 5 bases from J, with 24 bases in between. This CDR3 has 19 residues. From germline, CDR1 is SGHRS and CDR2 YFSETQ. The CDR3 loop is CASSLIFQTRGRGTGELFF. In nucleotides, the CDR3 is TGCGCCAGCAGCTTGATATTTCAGACCCGAGGGAGAGGGACCGGGGAGCTGTTTTTT.

This chain connects TRBV5-1 to TRBJ1-1; no clear D. The germline V and J ends were trimmed by 1 base and 6 bases, with 7 bases remaining between them. CDR3 length equals 12 residues. CDR1 and CDR2 from the germline V gene are SGHRS and YFSETQ. In DNA, the CDR3 is TGCGCCAGCAGCTTGAACGGTTCTGAAGCTTTCTTT. It specifies CASSLNGSEAFF.

The chain employs TRBV30 and TRBJ1-1; 7 bases are a match to TRBD1. Germline V gene lookup returns CDR1 GTSNPN and CDR2 SVGIG (reference sequence). CDR3 length: 15 amino acids. The junction had 5 bases not matched to a gene; V was cut back by 0 bases and J by 1 base. This CDR3 is CAWSVLRTGNTEAFF. CDR3 coding DNA: TGTGCCTGGAGTGTACTTAGGACAGGGAACACTGAAGCTTTCTTT.

This clone was seen more than once but under ten times. The rearrangement joins TRBV14 to TRBJ1-1, with D possibly matching TRBD1 (5 bases). Germline-derived CDR1 and CDR2 are SGHDN and FVKESK. The CDR3 is made up of 15 amino acids. Trimming took off 3 bases at V and 1 base at J, with 12 bases between the two ends. The chain's CDR3 is CASSQEGRKNTEAFF. CDR3 coding DNA: TGTGCCAGCAGCCAGGAGGGACGGAAGAACACTGAAGCTTTCTTT.

The chain carries TRBV7-2 and TRBJ2-5, with 14 bases that match TRBD2. Germline trimming cut 4 bases from V and 3 bases from J; bases unmatched to any gene: 13. This CDR3 region has 19 residues. The germline V gene has CDR1 SGHTA and CDR2 FQGNSA. CDR3 region: CASSSPAGTSGGPEETQYF. The CDR3 DNA follows: TGTGCCAGCAGCTCCCCTGCCGGGACTAGCGGGGGCCCTGAAGAGACCCAGTACTTC.

V is TRBV7-2 and J is TRBJ2-7; 9 bases map to TRBD1. Germline CDR1 reads SGHTA; CDR2 reads FQGNSA. Trimming removed 7 bases from V and 3 bases from J; junction bases left unmatched: 10. This CDR3 has 15 amino acids. This CDR3 reads CASNPRQGVDYEQYF. CDR3 coding DNA: TGTGCCAGCAACCCTAGACAGGGGGTCGACTACGAGCAGTACTTC. Full variable domain (remainder filled in from reference TRBV7-2 and TRBJ2-7): GAGVSQSPSNKVTEKGKDVELRCDPISGHTALYWYRQSLGQGLEFLIYFQGNSAPDKSGLPSDRFSAERTGGSVSTLTIQRTQQEDSAVYLCASNPRQGVDYEQYFGPGTRLTVT.

V and J are TRBV7-9 and TRBJ1-1; D unresolved. The CDR3 loop spans 14 amino acids. Trimming took off 7 bases at V and 5 bases at J, with 17 bases between the two ends. In germline, CDR1 is SEHNR, CDR2 FQNEAQ (reference sequence). The CDR3 protein is CASTFWELETEAFF. The DNA for the CDR3 is TGTGCCAGCACCTTCTGGGAGCTTGAAACTGAAGCTTTCTTT.